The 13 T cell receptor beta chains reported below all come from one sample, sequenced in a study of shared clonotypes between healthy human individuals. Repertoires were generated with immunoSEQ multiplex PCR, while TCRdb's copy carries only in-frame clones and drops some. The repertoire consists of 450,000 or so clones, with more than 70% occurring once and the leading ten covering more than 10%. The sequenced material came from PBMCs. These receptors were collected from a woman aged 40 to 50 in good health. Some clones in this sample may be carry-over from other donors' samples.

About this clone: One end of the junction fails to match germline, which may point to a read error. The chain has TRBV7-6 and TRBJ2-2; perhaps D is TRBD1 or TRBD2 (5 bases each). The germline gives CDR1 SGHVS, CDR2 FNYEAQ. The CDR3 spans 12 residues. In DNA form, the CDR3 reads TGTGCCAGCAGCTCCTCCCTGGGGGAGTTGTTTTTT. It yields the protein CASSSSLGELFF.

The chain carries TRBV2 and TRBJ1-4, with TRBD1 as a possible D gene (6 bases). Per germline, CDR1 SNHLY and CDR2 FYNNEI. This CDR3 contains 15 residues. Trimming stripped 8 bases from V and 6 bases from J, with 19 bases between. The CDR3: CASLTTGQDHEKLFF. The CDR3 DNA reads TGTGCCAGCCTGACGACAGGTCAGGATCATGAAAAACTGTTTTTT.

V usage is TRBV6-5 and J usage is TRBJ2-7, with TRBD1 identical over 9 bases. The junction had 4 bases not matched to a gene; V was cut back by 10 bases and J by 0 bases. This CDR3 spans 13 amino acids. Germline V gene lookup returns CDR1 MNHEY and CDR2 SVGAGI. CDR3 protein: CATRQGVSYEQYF. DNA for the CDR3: TGTGCCACCCGACAGGGGGTCTCCTACGAGCAGTACTTC.

CDR3 in amino acids: CASSSTTGLPYNEQFF. CDR3 coding DNA: TGTGCCAGCAGTTCCACCACGGGACTTCCCTACAATGAGCAGTTCTTC. V is TRBV28 and J is TRBJ2-1, with D possibly TRBD2 on 6 matching bases. CDR1 and CDR2 from the germline V gene are MDHEN and SYDVKM. Trimming shortened V by 4 bases and J by 2 bases, and 15 bases separated the two germline ends. This CDR3 has 16 residues.

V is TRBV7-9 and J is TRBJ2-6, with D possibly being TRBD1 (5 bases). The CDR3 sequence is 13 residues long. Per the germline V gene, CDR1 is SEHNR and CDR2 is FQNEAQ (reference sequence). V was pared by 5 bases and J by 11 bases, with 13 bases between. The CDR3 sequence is CASSTSQGDVLTF. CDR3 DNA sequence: TGTGCCAGCAGCACCTCCCAGGGTGACGTCCTGACTTTC. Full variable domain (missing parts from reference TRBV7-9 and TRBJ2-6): DTGVSQNPRHKITKRGQNVTFRCDPISEHNRLYWYRQTLGQGPEFLTYFQNEAQLEKSRLLSDRFSAERPKGSFSTLEIQRTEQGDSAMYLCASSTSQGDVLTFGAGSRLTVL.

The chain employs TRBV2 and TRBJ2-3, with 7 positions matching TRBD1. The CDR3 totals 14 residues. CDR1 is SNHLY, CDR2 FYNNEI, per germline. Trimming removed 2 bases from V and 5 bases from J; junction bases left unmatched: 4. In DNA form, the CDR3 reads TGTGCCAGCAGTGAACCAGGGGGAGTAGATACGCAGTATTTT. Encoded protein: CASSEPGGVDTQYF.

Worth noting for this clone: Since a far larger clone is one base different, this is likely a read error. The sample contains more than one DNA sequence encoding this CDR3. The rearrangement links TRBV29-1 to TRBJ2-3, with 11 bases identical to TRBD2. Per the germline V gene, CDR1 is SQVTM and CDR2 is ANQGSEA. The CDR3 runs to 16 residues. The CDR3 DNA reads TGCAGCGTTGTAATAGCGGGAGGGCCGGGATCAGATACGCAGTACTTT. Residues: CSVVIAGGPGSDTQYF.

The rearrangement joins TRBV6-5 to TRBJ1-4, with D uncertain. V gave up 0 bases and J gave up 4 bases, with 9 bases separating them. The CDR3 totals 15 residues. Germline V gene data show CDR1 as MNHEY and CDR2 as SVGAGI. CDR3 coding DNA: TGTGCCAGCAGTTACTCGAGAGAGGGTAATGAAAAACTGTTTTTT. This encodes CASSYSREGNEKLFF.

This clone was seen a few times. CDR3 nucleotide sequence: TGCGCCAGCAGCTCGAAACTAGGGCGCGGTGTAGATACGCAGTATTTT. Translated: CASSSKLGRGVDTQYF. The chain couples TRBV4-3 to TRBJ2-3; tentatively, D is TRBD2 (5 bases). This CDR3 spans 16 amino acids. The V end was cut by 5 bases, the J end by 5 bases, with 20 bases between. Germline V lookup: CDR1 LGHNA, CDR2 YSLEER.

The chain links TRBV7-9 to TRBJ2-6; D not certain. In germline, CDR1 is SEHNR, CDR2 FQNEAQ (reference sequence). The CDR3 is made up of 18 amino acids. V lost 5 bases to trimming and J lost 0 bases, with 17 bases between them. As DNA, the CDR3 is TGTGCCAGCAGCCCTCGAGGATTTCCCGCCTCTGGGGCCAACGTCCTGACTTTC. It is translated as CASSPRGFPASGANVLTF.

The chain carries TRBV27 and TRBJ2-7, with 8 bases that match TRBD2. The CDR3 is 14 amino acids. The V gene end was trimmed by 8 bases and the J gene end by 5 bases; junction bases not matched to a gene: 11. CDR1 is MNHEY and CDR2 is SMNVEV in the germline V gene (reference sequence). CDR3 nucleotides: TGTGCCAGCCGCCCAGTGGCGGGAGGCCACGAGCAGTACTTC. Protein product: CASRPVAGGHEQYF.

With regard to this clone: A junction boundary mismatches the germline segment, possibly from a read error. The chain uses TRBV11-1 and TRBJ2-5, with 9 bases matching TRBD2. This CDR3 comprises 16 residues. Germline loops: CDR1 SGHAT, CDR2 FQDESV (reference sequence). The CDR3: CASSLFAGGPREAQYF. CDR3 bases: TGTGCCAGCAGCTTATTTGCGGGAGGGCCCCGAGAGGCCCAGTACTTC.

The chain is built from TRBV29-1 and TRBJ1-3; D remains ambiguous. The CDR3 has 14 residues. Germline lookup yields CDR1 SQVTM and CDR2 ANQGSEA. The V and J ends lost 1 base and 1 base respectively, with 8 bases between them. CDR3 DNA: TGCAGCGTTGAAGGCCGACAATCTGGAAACACCATATATTTT. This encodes CSVEGRQSGNTIYF.